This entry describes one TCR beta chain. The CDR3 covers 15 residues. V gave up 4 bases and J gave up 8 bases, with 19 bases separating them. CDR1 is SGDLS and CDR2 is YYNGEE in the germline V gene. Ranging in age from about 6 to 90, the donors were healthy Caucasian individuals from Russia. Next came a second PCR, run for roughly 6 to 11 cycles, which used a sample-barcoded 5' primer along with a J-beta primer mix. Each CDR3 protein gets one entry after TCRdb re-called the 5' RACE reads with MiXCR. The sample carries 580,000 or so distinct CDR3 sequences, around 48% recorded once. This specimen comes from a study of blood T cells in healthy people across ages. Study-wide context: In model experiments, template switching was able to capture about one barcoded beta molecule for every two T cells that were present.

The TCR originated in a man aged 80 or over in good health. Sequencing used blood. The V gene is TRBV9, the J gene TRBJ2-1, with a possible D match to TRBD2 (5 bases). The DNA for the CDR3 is TGTGCCAGCAGCACCACGGACTGGGATTTGGATGAGCAGTTCTTC. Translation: CASSTTDWDLDEQFF.